Here is one T cell receptor beta chain with its context. No antigen is known for it. The data were taken from a study of shared clonotypes between healthy human individuals. Study-wide context: Each donor contributed plates that comprised three CD4 naive, three CD4 memory, two CD8 naive and one CD8 memory.

The data were produced by immunoSEQ multiplex PCR, yet TCRdb's version contains in-frame clones alone and is incomplete. The sample comprises more than 2,000,000 clones, just over 90% of which are singletons, and 0.35% to 0.5% rests with the top ten. Points from the study as a whole: Generation probabilities of non-shared clonotypes were lower (relative to those shared by all four donors).

Germline lookup yields CDR1 MNHNS and CDR2 SASEGT. The CDR3 loop spans 14 amino acids. The trim removed 8 bases at V and 9 bases at J, leaving 15 bases unmatched. V and J are TRBV6-1 and TRBJ2-5, with 7 bases aligning to TRBD2. Sample: naive CD4+ T cells from PBMCs. As to subset: CD45RA+ positively selected. This clonotype was obtained from a man between 18 and 35 years old in good health. Some clones in this sample may be carry-over from other donors' samples. CDR3: CASAVGGTVGAQYF. The CDR3 bases are TGTGCCAGCGCCGTGGGGGGGACCGTGGGGGCCCAGTACTTC.